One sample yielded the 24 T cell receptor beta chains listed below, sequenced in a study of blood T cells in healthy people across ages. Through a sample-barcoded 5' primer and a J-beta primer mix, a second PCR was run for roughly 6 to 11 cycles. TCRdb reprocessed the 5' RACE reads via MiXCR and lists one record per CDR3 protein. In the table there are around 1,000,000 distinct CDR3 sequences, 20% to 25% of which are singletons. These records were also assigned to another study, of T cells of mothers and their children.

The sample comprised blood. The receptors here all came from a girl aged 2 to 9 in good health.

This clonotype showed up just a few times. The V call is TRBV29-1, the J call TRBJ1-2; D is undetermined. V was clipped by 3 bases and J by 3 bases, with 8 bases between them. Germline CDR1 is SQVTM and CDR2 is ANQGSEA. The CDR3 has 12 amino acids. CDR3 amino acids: CSVERVHYGYTF. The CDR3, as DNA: TGCAGCGTTGAGAGGGTACACTATGGCTACACCTTC.

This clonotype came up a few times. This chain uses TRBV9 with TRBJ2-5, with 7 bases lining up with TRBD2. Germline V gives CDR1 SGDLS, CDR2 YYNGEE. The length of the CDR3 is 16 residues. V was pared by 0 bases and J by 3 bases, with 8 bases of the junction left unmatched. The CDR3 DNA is TGTGCCAGCAGCGTAGGAAATGCGGGAGTAAAAGAGACCCAGTACTTC. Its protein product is CASSVGNAGVKETQYF.

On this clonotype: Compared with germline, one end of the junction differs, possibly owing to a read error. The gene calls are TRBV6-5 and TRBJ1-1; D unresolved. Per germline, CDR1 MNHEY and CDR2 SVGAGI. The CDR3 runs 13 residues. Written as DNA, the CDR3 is TGTGCCAGCAGTAGGAAGATTGGCACTGAAGCTCTCTTT. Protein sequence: CASSRKIGTEALF.

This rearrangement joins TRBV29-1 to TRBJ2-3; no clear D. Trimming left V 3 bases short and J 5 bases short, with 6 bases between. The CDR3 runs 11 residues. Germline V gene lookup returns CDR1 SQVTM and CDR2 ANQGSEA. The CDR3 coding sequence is TGCAGCGTTGACGGTGGAGATACGCAGTATTTT. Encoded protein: CSVDGGDTQYF.

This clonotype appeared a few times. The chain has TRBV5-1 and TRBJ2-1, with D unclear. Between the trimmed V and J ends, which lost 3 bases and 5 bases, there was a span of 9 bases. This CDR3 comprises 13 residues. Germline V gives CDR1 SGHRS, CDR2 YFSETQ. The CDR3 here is CASSSRLHNEQFF. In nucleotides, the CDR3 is TGCGCCAGCAGCTCCCGACTCCACAATGAGCAGTTCTTC. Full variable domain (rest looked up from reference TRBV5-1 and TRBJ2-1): KAGVTQTPRYLIKTRGQQVTLSCSPISGHRSVSWYQQTPGQGLQFLFEYFSETQRNKGNFPGRFSGRQFSNSRSEMNVSTLELGDSALYLCASSSRLHNEQFFGPGTRLTVL.

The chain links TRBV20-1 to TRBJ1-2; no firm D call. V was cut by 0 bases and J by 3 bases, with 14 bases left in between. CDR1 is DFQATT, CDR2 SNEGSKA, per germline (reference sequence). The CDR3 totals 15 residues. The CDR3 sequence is CSARDRVGSDYGYTF. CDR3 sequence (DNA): TGCAGTGCTAGAGATCGGGTGGGGTCAGACTATGGCTACACCTTC.

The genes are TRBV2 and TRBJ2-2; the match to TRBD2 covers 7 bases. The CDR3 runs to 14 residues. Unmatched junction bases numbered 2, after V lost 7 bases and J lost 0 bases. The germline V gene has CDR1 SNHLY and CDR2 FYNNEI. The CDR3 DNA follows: TGTGCCAGCATCCGGGAGGCGAACACCGGGGAGCTGTTTTTT. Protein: CASIREANTGELFF.

CDR3 DNA: TGTGCCAGCAGCTTAGGTGGCGGGGGGGCGGATACGCAGTATTTT. Protein sequence: CASSLGGGGADTQYF. This chain uses TRBV7-2 with TRBJ2-3; TRBD2 aligns across 9 bases. Germline CDR1 reads SGHTA; CDR2 reads FQGNSA. The CDR3 sequence is 15 residues long. The V and J ends lost 1 base and 6 bases, in that order; junction bases with no gene match: 5.

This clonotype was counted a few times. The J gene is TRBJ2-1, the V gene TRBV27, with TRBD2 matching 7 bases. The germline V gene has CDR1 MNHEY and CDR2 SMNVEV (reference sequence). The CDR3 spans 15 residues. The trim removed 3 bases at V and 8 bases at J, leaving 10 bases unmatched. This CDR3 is CASSFEGGPRDEQFF. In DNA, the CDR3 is TGTGCCAGCAGTTTCGAGGGAGGGCCCAGGGATGAGCAGTTCTTC.

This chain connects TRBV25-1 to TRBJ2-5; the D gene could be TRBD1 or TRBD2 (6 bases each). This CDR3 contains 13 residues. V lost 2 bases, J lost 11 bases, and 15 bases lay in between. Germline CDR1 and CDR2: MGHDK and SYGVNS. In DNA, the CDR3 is TGTGCCAGCAGTGAAGGTAGGAGGGGGGAGCAGTACTTC. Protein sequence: CASSEGRRGEQYF. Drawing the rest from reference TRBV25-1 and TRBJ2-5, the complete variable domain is EADIYQTPRYLVIGTGKKITLECSQTMGHDKMYWYQQDPGMELHLIHYSYGVNSTEKGDLSSESTVSRIRTEHFPLTLESARPSHTSQYLCASSEGRRGEQYFGPGTRLLVL.

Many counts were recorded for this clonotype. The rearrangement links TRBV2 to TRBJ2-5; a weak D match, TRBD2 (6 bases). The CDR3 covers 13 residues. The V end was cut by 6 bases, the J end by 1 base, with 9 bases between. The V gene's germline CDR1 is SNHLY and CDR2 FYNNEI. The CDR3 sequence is CASSGGTQETQYF. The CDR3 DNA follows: TGTGCCAGCAGCGGAGGGACCCAAGAGACCCAGTACTTC.

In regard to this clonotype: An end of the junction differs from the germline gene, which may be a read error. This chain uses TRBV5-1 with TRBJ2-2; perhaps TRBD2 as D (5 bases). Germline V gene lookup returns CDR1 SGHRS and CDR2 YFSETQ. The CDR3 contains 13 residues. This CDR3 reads CASSGTGAGELLF. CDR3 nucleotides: TGCGCCAGCAGCGGTACGGGCGCCGGGGAGCTGCTTTTT.

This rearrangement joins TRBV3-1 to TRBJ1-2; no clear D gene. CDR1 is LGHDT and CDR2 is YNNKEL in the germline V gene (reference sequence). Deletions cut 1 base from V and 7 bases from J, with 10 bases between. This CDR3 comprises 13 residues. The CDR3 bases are TGTGCCAGCAGCCAAGGGACGGGCGTTGGCTACACCTTC. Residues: CASSQGTGVGYTF.

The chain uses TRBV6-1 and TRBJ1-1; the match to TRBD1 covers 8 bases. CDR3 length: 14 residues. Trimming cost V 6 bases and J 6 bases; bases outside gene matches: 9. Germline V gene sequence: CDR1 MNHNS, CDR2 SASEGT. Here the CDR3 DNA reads TGTGCCAGCAGCGGTACAGGGGGTCTTTCTGAAGCTTTCTTT. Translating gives CASSGTGGLSEAFF.

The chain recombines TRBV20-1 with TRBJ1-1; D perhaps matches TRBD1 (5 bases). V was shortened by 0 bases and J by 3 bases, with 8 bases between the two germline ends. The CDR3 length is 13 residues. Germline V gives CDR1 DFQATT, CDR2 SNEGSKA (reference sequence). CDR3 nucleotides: TGCAGTGCTAGAGATGGGGGAGACACTGAAGCTTTCTTT. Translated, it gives CSARDGGDTEAFF.

Here the CDR3 reads CASSPTLVGDLSEQYF. The CDR3 DNA is TGTGCCAGCAGCCCTACACTAGTGGGGGACCTCTCCGAGCAGTACTTC. V gene TRBV6-2 or TRBV6-3 combines with J gene TRBJ2-5; D possibly matches TRBD1 or TRBD2 (5 bases each). The J call may be in error: the DNA end matches TRBJ2-7 better. The V gene's germline CDR1 is MNHEY and CDR2 SVGEGT. CDR3 length: 16 residues.

The CDR3 DNA sequence: TGCGCCAGCAGCCCTTTAATGGACAGGGTGGACTACAATGAGCAGTTCTTC. Protein sequence: CASSPLMDRVDYNEQFF. This sequence joins TRBV4-1 and TRBJ2-1, with 8 bases that match TRBD1. CDR1 and CDR2 (germline): MGHRA, YSYEKL. The junction had 11 bases not matched to a gene; V was cut back by 4 bases and J by 3 bases. There are 17 residues in the CDR3.

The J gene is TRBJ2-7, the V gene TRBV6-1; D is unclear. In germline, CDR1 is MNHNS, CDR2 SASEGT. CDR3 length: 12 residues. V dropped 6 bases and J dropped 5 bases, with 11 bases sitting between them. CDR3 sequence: CASRAPGDEQYF. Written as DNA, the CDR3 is TGTGCCAGCAGGGCCCCGGGCGACGAGCAGTACTTC.

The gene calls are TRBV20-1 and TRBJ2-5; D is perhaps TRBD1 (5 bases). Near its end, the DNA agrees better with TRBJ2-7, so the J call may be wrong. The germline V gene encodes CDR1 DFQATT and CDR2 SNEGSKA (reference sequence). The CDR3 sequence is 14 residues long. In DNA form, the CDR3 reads TGCAGTGCTAGATCAGGGAAGGGTGACTACGAGCAGTACTTC. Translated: CSARSGKGDYEQYF.

CDR3: CSARDRQQGLTYEQYF. CDR3 sequence (DNA): TGCAGTGCTAGAGATCGTCAACAGGGTCTCACCTACGAGCAGTACTTC. This chain joins TRBV20-1 and TRBJ2-7; tentative D call: TRBD1 (6 bases). The CDR3 runs to 16 residues. Germline CDR1 reads DFQATT; CDR2 reads SNEGSKA (reference sequence). Trimming cost V 0 bases and J 2 bases, with 17 bases left between them.

CDR3 amino acids: CASSLGSVGANVLTF. As DNA, the CDR3 is TGTGCCAGCAGCTTAGGGTCGGTGGGAGCCAACGTCCTGACTTTC. V is TRBV7-2 and J is TRBJ2-6; D gene uncertain. The CDR3 extends over 15 amino acids. The germline V gene has CDR1 SGHTA and CDR2 FQGNSA. Deletions cut 1 base from V and 7 bases from J, with 11 bases between.

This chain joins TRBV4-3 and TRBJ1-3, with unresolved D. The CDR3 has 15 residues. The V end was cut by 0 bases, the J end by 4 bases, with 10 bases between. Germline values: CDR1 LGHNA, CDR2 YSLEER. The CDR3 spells CASSQDHRGGNTIYF. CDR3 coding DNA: TGCGCCAGCAGCCAAGATCATCGCGGGGGAAACACCATATATTTT.

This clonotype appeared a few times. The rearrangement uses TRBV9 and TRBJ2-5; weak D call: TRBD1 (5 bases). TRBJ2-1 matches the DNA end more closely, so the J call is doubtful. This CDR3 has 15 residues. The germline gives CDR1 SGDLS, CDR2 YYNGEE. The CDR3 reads CASSVLNQGLGEQFF. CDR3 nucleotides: TGTGCCAGCAGCGTACTGAATCAGGGTTTAGGTGAGCAGTTCTTC.

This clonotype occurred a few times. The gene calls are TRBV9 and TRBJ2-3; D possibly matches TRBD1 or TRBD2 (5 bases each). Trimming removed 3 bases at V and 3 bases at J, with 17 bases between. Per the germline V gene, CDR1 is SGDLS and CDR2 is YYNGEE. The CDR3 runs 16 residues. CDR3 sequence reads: CASSGPGPRGTDTQYF. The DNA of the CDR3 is TGTGCCAGCAGCGGCCCGGGACCCCGTGGGACAGATACGCAGTATTTT.